The following is a T cell receptor (beta chain) sequence with its context. Its antigen is as yet unknown. This entry is derived from a study of cytomegalovirus exposure and HLA in healthy donors. The PCR had 60 Vbeta and 13 Jbeta primers. The protocol was immunoSEQ multiplex PCR, while the TCRdb copy is restricted to in-frame clones and leaves out a portion. The sample contains about 89,000 clones, about 72% of which appear only once. The germline V gene has CDR1 MNHEY and CDR2 SMNVEV (reference sequence). The ends were cut back, 7 bases at V and 0 bases at J, with 12 bases in the middle. CDR3 length: 14 amino acids. Study conclusions and caveats: Researchers reported in a later analysis that a missense DCLRE1C variant was tied to TCR beta V- and J-gene trimming. The study labeled approximately 150 TCR beta chains cytomegalovirus-associated. Most likely, a cluster of highly shared sequence variants arose as a sequencing artifact. Further analysis was carried out later, and it showed several of the most significant clusters appearing linked to common viral pathogens.

The sample taken for sequencing was PBMCs. The origin of this receptor is a man between 25 and 39 years old in good health and CMV-seronegative. The chain joins TRBV27 to TRBJ1-1; D may be TRBD1 (6 bases). CDR3 protein: CASTSKGVNTEAFF. CDR3 DNA sequence: TGTGCCAGCACCTCTAAGGGGGTGAACACTGAAGCTTTCTTT.